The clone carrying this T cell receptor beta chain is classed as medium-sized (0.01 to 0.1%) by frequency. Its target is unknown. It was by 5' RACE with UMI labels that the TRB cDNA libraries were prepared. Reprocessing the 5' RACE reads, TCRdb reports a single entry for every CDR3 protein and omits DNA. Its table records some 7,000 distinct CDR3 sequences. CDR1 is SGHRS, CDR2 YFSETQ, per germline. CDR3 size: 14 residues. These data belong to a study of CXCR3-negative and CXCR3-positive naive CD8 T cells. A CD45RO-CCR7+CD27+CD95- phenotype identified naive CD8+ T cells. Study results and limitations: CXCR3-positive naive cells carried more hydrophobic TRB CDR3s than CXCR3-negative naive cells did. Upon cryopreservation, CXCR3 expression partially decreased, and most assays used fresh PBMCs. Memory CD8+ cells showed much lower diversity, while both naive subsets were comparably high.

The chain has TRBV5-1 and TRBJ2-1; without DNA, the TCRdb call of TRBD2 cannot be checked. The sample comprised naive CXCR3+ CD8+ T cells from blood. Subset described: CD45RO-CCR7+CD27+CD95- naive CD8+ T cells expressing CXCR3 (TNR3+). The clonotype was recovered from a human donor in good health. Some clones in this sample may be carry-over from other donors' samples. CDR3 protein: CASREGSVRDEQFF.